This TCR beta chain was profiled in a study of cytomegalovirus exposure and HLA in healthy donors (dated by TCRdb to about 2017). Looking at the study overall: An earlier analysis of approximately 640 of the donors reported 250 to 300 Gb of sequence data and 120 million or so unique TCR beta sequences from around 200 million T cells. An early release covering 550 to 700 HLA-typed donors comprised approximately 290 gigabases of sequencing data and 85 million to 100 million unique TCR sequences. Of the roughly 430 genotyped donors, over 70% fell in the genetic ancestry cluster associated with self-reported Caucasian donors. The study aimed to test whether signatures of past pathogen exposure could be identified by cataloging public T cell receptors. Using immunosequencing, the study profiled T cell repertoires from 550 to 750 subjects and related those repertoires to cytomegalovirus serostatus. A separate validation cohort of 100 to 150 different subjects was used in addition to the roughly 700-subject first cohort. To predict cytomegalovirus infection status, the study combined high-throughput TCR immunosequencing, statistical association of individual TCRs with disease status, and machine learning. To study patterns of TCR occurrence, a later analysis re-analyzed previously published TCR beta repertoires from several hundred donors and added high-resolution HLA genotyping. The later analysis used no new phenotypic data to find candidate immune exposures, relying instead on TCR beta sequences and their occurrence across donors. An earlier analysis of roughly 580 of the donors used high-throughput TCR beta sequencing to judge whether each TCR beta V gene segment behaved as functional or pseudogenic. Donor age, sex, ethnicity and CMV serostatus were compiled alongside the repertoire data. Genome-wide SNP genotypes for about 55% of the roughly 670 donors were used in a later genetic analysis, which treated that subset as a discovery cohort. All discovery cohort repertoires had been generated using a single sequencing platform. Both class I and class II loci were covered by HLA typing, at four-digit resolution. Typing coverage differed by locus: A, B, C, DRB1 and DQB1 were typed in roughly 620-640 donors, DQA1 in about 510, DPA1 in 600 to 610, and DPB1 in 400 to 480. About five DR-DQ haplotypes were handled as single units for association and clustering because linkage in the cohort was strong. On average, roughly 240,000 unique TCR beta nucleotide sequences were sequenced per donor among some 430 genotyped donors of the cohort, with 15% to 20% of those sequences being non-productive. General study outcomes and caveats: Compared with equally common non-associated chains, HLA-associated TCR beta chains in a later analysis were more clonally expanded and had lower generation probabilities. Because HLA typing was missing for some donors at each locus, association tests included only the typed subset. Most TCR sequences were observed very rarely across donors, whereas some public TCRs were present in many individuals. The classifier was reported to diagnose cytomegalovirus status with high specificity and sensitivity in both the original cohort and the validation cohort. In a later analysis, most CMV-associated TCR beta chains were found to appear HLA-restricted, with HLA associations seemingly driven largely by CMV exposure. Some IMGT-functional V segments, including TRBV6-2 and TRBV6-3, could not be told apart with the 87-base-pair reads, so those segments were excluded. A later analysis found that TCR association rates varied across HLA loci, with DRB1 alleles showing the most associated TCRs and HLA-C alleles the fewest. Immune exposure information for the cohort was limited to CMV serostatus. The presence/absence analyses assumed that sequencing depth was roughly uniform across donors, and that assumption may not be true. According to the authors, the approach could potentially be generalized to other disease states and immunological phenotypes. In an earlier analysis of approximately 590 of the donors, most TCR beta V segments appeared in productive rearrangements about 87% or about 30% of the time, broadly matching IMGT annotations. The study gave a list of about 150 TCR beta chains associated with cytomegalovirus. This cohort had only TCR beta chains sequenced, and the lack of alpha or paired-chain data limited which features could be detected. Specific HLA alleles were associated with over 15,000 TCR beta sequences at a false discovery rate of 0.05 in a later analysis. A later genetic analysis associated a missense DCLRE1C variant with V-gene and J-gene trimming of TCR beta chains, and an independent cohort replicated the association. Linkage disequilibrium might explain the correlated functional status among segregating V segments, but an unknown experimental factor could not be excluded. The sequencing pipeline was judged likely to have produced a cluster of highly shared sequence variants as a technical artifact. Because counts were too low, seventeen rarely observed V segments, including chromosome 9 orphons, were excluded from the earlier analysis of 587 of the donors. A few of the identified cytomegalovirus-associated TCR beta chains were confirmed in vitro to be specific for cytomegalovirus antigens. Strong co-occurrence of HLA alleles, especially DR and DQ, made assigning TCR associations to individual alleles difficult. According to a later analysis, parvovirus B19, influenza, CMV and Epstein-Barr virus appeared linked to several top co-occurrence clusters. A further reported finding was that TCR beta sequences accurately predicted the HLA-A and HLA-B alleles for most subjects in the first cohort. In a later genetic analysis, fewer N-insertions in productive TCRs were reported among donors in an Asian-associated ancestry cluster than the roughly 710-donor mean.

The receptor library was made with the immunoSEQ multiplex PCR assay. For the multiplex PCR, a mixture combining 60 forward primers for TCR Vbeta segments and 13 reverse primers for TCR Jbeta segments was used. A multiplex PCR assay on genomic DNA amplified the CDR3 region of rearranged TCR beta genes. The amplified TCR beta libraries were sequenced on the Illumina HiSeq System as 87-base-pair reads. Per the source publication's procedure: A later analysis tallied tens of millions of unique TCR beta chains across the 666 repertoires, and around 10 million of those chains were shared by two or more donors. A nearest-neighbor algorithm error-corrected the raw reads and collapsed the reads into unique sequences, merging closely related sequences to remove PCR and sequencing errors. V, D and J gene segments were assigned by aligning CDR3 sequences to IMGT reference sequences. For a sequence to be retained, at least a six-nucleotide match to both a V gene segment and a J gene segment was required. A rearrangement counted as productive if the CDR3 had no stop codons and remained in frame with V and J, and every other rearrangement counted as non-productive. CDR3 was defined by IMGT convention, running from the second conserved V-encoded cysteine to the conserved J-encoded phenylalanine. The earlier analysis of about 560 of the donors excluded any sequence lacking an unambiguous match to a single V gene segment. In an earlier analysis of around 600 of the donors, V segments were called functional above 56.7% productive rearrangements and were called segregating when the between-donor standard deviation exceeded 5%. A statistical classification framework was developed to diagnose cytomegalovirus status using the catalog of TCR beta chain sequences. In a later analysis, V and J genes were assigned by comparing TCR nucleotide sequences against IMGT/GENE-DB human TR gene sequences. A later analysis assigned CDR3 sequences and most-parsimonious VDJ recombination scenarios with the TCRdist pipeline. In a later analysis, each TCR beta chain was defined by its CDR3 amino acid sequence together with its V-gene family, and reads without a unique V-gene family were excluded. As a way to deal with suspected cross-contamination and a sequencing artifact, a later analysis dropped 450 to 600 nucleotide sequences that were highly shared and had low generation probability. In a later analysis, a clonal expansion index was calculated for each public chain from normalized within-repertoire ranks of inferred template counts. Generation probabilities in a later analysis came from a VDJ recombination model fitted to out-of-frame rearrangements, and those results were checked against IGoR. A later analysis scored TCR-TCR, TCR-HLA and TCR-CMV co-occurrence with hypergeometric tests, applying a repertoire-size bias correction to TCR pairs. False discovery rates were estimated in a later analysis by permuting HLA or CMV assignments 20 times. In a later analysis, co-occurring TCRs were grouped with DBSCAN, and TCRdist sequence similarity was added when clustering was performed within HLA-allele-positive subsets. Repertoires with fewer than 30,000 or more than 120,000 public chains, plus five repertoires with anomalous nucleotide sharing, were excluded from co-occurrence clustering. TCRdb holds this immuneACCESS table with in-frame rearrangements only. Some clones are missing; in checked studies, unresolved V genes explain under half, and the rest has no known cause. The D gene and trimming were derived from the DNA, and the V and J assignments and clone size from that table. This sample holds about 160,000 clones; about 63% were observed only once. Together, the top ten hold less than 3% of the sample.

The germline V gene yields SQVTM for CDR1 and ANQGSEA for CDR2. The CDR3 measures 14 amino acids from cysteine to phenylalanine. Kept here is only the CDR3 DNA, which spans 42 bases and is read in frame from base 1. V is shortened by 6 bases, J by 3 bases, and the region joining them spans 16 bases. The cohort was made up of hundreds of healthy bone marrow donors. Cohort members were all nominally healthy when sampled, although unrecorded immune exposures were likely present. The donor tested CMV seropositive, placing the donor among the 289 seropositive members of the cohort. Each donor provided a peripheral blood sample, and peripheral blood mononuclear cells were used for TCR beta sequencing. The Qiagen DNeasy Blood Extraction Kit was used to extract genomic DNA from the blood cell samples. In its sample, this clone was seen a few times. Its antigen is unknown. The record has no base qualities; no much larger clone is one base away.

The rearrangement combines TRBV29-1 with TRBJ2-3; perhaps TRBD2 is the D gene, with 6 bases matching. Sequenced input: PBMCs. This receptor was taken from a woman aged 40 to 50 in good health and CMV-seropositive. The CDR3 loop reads CSVKTRPPTDTQYF. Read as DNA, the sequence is TGCAGCGTCAAGACTAGGCCCCCAACAGATACGCAGTATTTT.